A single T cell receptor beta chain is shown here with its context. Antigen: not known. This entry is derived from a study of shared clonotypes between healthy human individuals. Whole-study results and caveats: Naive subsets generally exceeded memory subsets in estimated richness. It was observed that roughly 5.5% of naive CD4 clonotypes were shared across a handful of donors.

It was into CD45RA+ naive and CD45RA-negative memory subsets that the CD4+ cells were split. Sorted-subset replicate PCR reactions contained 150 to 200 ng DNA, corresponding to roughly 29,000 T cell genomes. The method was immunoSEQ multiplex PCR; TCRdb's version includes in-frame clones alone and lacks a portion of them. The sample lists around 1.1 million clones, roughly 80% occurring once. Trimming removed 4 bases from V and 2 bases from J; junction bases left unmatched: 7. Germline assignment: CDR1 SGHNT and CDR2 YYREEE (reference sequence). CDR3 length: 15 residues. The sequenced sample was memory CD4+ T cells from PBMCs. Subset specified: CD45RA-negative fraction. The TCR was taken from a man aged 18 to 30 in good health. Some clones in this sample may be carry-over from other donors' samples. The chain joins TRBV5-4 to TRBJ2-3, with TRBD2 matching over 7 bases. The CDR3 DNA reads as TGTGCCAGCAGCGGGAGCGGGACCACCACAGATACGCAGTATTTT. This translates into CASSGSGTTTDTQYF. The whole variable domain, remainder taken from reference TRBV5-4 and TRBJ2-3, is ETGVTQSPTHLIKTRGQQVTLRCSSQSGHNTVSWYQQALGQGPQFIFQYYREEENGRGNFPPRFSGLQFPNYSSELNVNALELDDSALYLCASSGSGTTTDTQYFGPGTRLTVL.